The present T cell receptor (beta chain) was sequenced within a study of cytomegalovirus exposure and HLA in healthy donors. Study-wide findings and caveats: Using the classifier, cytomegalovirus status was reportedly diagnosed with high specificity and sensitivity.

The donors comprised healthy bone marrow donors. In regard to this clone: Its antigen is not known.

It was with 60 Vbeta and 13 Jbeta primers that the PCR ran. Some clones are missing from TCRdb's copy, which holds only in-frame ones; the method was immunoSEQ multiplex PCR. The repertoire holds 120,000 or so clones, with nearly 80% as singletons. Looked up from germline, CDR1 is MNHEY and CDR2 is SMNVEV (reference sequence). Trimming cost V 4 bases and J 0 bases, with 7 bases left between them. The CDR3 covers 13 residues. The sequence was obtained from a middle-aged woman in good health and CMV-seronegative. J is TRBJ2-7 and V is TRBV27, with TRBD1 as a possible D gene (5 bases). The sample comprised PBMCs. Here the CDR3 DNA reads TGTGCCAGCAGTTACAGGAGCTCCTACGAGCAGTACTTC. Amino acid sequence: CASSYRSSYEQYF.